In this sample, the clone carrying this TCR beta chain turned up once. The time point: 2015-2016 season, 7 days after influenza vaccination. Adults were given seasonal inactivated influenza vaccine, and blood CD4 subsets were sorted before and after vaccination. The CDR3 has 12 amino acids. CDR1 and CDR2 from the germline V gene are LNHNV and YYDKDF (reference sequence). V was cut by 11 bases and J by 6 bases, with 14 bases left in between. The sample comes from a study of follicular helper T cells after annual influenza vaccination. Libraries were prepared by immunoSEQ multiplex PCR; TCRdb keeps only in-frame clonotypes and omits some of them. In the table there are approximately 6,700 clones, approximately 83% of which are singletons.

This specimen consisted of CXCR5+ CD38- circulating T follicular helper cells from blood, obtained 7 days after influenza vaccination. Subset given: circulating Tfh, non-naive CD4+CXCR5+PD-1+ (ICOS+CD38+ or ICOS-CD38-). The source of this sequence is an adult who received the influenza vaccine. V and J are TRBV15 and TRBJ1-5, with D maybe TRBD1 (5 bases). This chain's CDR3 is CAAGRVGQPQHF. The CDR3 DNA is TGTGCCGCAGGGAGGGTAGGTCAGCCCCAGCATTTT.